This T cell receptor (beta chain) was sequenced during a study of cytomegalovirus exposure and HLA in healthy donors (dated by TCRdb to about 2017). With respect to the entire study: In an earlier analysis of 587 of the donors, 250 to 350 Gb of sequence data and just under 120 million unique TCR beta sequences from 180 million or so T cells were reported. An early release covering 500 to 750 HLA-typed donors comprised 250 to 350 gigabases of sequencing data and tens of millions of unique TCR sequences. Of the roughly 400 genotyped donors, 65% to 90% fell in the genetic ancestry cluster associated with self-reported Caucasian donors. The study was designed to test whether signatures of past pathogen exposure could be identified by cataloging public T cell receptors. The study profiled the T cell repertoires of about 720 subjects by immunosequencing and related them to cytomegalovirus serostatus. Along with the roughly 610-subject first cohort, a separate validation cohort of roughly 110 different subjects was used. The study combined high-throughput TCR immunosequencing, statistical association of individual TCRs with disease status, and machine learning to predict cytomegalovirus infection status. To study patterns of TCR occurrence, a later analysis re-analyzed previously published TCR beta repertoires from around 660 donors and added high-resolution HLA genotyping. Rather than using new phenotypic data, the later analysis identified candidate immune exposures from TCR beta sequences and from how often those sequences occurred across donors. An earlier analysis of about 620 of the donors applied high-throughput TCR beta sequencing to assess whether each TCR beta V gene segment acted as functional or pseudogenic. Donor age, sex, ethnicity and CMV serostatus were collected together with the repertoire data. A later genetic analysis took genome-wide SNP genotypes for about three fifths of the 666 donors and used that subset as a discovery cohort. Every discovery cohort repertoire had been produced on one sequencing platform. Class I and class II HLA loci were covered by the typing at four-digit resolution. The number of donors typed differed by locus, with 629-630 for A, B, C, DRB1 and DQB1, more than 500 for DQA1, approximately 580 for DPA1, and 472 for DPB1. A handful of DR-DQ haplotypes were handled as single units for association and clustering because linkage in the cohort was strong. Across around 400 genotyped donors of the cohort, an average of roughly 250,000 unique TCR beta nucleotide sequences per donor were sequenced, and 15% to 20% of those sequences were non-productive. The research as a whole found: Assigning TCR associations to individual alleles was difficult when HLA alleles, especially DR and DQ, strongly co-occurred. According to the authors, the approach could potentially be generalized to other disease states and immunological phenotypes. In this cohort, only TCR beta chains were sequenced, and detectable features were limited by the absence of alpha or paired-chain data. A later analysis associated 15,000 or so TCR beta sequences with specific HLA alleles at a false discovery rate of 0.05. Several of the top co-occurrence clusters appeared to be linked to parvovirus B19, influenza, CMV and Epstein-Barr virus, according to a later analysis. Most CMV-associated TCR beta chains appeared to be HLA-restricted in a later analysis, and the HLA associations seemed to be driven largely by CMV exposure. Sequencing depth was assumed to be roughly uniform across donors in the presence/absence analyses, though that assumption may not hold. An earlier analysis of approximately 530 of the donors showed that most TCR beta V segments appeared in productive rearrangements either about 87% or about 30% of the time, which broadly matched IMGT annotations. The classifier was reported to diagnose cytomegalovirus status with high specificity and sensitivity in both the original and validation cohorts. For the cohort, immune exposure information was limited to CMV serostatus. Linkage disequilibrium might explain the correlated functional status among segregating V segments, but an unknown experimental factor could not be ruled out. A later genetic analysis reported fewer N-insertions in productive TCRs among donors in an Asian-associated ancestry cluster than the roughly 700-donor mean. Most TCR sequences were seen in very few donors, while some public TCRs were found in many individuals. HLA typing was unavailable for some donors at each locus, so association tests used only the typed subset. Because counts were too low, some 16 rarely observed V segments, including chromosome 9 orphons, were excluded from the earlier analysis of 587 of the donors. The study listed 164 TCR beta chains as associated with cytomegalovirus. A further reported finding was that TCR beta sequences accurately predicted the HLA-A and HLA-B alleles for most subjects in the first cohort. Some IMGT-functional V segments, including TRBV6-2 and TRBV6-3, could not be distinguished by the 87-base-pair reads and were therefore excluded. The sequencing pipeline was judged likely to have produced a cluster of highly shared sequence variants as a technical artifact. A later analysis found that HLA-associated TCR beta chains were more clonally expanded and had lower generation probabilities than equally common non-associated chains. In a later analysis, TCR association rates were found to vary across HLA loci, with the most associated TCRs seen for DRB1 alleles and the fewest for HLA-C alleles. In a later genetic analysis, a missense DCLRE1C variant was associated with V-gene and J-gene trimming of TCR beta chains, and the association was replicated in an independent cohort. Three of the identified cytomegalovirus-associated TCR beta chains were confirmed in vitro to be specific for cytomegalovirus antigens.

The library was produced with the immunoSEQ multiplex PCR assay. For the multiplex PCR, a mixture combining 60 forward primers for TCR Vbeta segments and 13 reverse primers for TCR Jbeta segments was used. A multiplex PCR assay on genomic DNA amplified the CDR3 region of rearranged TCR beta genes. Amplified TCR beta libraries were sequenced as 87-base-pair reads on the Illumina HiSeq System. As for how the authors treated the data: In a later analysis, around 80 million unique TCR beta chains were counted across the roughly 700 repertoires, and roughly 11 million of these chains were shared by at least two donors. To remove PCR and sequencing errors, raw reads were error-corrected and collapsed into unique sequences using a nearest-neighbor algorithm that merged closely related sequences. CDR3 sequences were aligned to IMGT reference sequences to assign V, D and J gene segments. Each retained sequence needed at least a six-nucleotide match to both a V gene segment and a J gene segment. A rearrangement was called productive if the CDR3 had no stop codons and remained in frame with V and J, and every other rearrangement was called non-productive. Following IMGT convention, CDR3 was defined as the stretch from the second conserved V-encoded cysteine to the conserved J-encoded phenylalanine. In an earlier analysis of around 540 of the donors, sequences lacking an unambiguous match to a single V gene segment were excluded. In an earlier analysis of 587 of the donors, V segments were called functional above 56.7% productive rearrangements and were called segregating when the between-donor standard deviation exceeded 5%. A statistical classification framework was built for diagnosing cytomegalovirus status from the catalog of TCR beta chain sequences. In a later analysis, TCR nucleotide sequences were compared against IMGT/GENE-DB human TR gene sequences so that V and J genes could be assigned. The TCRdist pipeline was used in a later analysis to assign CDR3 sequences and most-parsimonious VDJ recombination scenarios. A later analysis defined each TCR beta chain by its CDR3 amino acid sequence plus V-gene family, and excluded reads lacking a unique V-gene family. A later analysis removed 450 to 600 highly shared, low-generation-probability nucleotide sequences to deal with suspected cross-contamination and a sequencing artifact. For each public chain, a later analysis derived a clonal expansion index from normalized ranks of inferred template counts within each repertoire. In a later analysis, generation probabilities were computed with a VDJ recombination model fitted to out-of-frame rearrangements, and the resulting probabilities were checked against IGoR. Hypergeometric tests were used in a later analysis to score TCR-TCR, TCR-HLA and TCR-CMV co-occurrence, with a repertoire-size bias correction applied to the TCR pairs. False discovery rates were estimated in a later analysis by permuting HLA or CMV assignments 20 times. In a later analysis, co-occurring TCRs were grouped using DBSCAN, with TCRdist sequence similarity added in when clustering inside HLA-allele-positive subsets. Repertoires with fewer than 30,000 or more than 120,000 public chains were left out of co-occurrence clustering, as were roughly five repertoires with anomalous nucleotide sharing. TCRdb retrieved this table from immuneACCESS and kept in-frame rearrangements only. Not all clones are present; in checked studies, unresolved V genes account for under half, and no reason is known for the remainder. V and J calls and clone size follow that table, whereas D and trimming were derived from the DNA. The sample table holds about 60,000 clones, of which 55% to 75% were seen once. Clones ranked in the top ten supply under 45% of the sample.

CDR1 and CDR2 (LNHDA, SQIVND) derive from the germline V gene (reference sequence). Trimming accounts for 9 bases at V and 5 bases at J, while the number of junction bases matched to no gene is 8. The CDR3, cysteine through phenylalanine, is 14 amino acids long. Solely the CDR3 DNA is kept, with 42 bases framed from the first base. A word on this clone: The antigen it binds to is not known. Nothing much larger sits one base from this clone, and base qualities are not available. Other DNA sequences in this specimen translate into the identical CDR3.

The cohort consisted of some 730 healthy bone marrow donors. All cohort members were sampled while nominally healthy, although unrecorded immune exposures were likely present. The donor tested CMV seropositive, placing the donor among the 290 or so seropositive members of the cohort. Every donor gave a peripheral blood sample, and the peripheral blood mononuclear cells from that sample were used for TCR beta sequencing. Genomic DNA extraction from the blood cell samples was performed with the Qiagen DNeasy Blood Extraction Kit. This clonotype was sampled from a middle-aged man in good health and CMV-seropositive. Sample: PBMCs. The sequence is built from TRBV19 and TRBJ2-5; 11 nucleotides in the junction match TRBD2. CDR3 reads: CASRSGGAGETQYF. The base sequence is TGTGCCAGCCGTAGCGGGGGGGCCGGGGAGACCCAGTACTTC. Reference TRBV19 and TRBJ2-5 genes cover what lies past the CDR3, so the full variable domain is DGGITQSPKYLFRKEGQNVTLSCEQNLNHDAMYWYRQDPGQGLRLIYYSQIVNDFQKGDIAEGYSVSREKKESFPLTVTSAQKNPTAFYLCASRSGGAGETQYFGPGTRLLVL.